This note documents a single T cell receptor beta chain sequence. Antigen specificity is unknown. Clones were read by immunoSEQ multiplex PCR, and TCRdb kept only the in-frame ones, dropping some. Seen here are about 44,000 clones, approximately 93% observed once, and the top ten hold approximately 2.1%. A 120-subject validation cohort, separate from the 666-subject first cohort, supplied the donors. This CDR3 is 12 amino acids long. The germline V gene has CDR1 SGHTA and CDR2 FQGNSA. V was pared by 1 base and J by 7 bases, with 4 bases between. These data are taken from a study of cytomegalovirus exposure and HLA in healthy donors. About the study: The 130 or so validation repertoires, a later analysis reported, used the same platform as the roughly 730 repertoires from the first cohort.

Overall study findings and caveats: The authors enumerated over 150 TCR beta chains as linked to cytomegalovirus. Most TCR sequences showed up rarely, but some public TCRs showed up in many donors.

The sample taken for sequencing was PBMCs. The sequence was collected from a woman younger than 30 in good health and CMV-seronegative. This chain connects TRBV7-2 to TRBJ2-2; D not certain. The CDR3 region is CASSLDSGELFF. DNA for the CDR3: TGTGCCAGCAGCTTAGACAGCGGGGAGCTGTTTTTT.